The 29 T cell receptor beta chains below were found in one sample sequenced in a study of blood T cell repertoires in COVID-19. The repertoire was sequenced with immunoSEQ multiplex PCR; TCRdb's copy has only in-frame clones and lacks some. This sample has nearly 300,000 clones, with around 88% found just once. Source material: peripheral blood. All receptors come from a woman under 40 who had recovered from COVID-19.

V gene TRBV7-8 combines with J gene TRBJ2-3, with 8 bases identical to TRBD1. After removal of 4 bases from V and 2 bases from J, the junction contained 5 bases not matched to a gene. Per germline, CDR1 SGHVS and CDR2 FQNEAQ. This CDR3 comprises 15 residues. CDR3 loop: CASSSRTGFTDTQYF. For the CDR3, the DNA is TGTGCCAGCAGCTCAAGGACAGGGTTCACAGATACGCAGTATTTT.

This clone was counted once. For the CDR3, the DNA is TGTGCCAGCAGCCAAGGAGCCTTTACGGAGGGGGAGACCCAGTACTTC. The encoded protein is CASSQGAFTEGETQYF. The gene calls are TRBV3-1 (or the pseudogene TRBV3-2) and TRBJ2-5; tentative D call: TRBD2 (6 bases). CDR3 length: 16 residues. Trimming left V 1 base short and J 5 bases short, with 17 bases between. Germline loops: CDR1 LGHDT, CDR2 YNNKEL (reference sequence).

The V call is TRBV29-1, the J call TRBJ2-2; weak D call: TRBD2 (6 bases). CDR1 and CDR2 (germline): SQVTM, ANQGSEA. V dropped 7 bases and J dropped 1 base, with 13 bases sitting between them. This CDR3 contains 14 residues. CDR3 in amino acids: CSARGGENTGELFF. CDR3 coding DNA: TGCAGCGCACGGGGCGGGGAGAACACCGGGGAGCTGTTTTTT.

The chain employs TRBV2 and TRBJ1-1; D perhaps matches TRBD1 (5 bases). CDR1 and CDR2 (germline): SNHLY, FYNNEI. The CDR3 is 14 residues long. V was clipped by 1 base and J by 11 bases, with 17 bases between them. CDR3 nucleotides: TGTGCCAGCAGTGAAGTTCCGGGGGTATCGGGGGCTTTCTTT. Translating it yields CASSEVPGVSGAFF.

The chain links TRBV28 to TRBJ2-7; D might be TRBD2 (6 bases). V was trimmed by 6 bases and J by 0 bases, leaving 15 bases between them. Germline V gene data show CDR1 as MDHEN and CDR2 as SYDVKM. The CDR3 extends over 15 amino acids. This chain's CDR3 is CASSVGQGGSYEQYF. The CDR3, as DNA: TGTGCCAGCAGCGTCGGGCAGGGAGGCTCCTACGAGCAGTACTTC.

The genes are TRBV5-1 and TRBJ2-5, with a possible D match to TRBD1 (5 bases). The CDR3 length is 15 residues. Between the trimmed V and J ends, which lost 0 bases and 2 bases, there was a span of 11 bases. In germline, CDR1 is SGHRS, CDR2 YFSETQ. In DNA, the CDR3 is TGCGCCAGCAGCTTGGCCGAAACAGGTCAAGAGACCCAGTACTTC. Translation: CASSLAETGQETQYF.

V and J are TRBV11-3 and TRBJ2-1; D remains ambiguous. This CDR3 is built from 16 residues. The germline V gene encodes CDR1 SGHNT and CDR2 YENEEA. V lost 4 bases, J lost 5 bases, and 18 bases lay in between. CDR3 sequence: CASSSPSQGRDNEQFF. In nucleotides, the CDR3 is TGTGCCAGCAGCTCCCCTAGTCAAGGCCGAGACAATGAGCAGTTCTTC. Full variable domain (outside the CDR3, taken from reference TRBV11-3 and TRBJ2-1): EAGVVQSPRYKIIEKKQPVAFWCNPISGHNTLYWYLQNLGQGPELLIRYENEEAVDDSQLPKDRFSAERLKGVDSTLKIQPAELGDSAVYLCASSSPSQGRDNEQFFGPGTRLTVL.

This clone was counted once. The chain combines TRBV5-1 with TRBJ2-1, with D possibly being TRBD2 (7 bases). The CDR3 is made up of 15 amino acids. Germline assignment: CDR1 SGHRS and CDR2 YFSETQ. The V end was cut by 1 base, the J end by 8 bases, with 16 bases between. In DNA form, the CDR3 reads TGCGCCAGCAGCTTGTACGTGGGGGGGCCGGATGAGCAGTTCTTC. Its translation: CASSLYVGGPDEQFF. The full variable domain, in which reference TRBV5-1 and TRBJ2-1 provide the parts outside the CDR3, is KAGVTQTPRYLIKTRGQQVTLSCSPISGHRSVSWYQQTPGQGLQFLFEYFSETQRNKGNFPGRFSGRQFSNSRSEMNVSTLELGDSALYLCASSLYVGGPDEQFFGPGTRLTVL.

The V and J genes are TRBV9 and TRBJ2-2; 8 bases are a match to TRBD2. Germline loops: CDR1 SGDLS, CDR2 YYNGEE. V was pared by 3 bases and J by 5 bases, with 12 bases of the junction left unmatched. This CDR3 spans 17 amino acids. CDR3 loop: CASSARGGVGRTGELFF. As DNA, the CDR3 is TGTGCCAGCAGCGCCCGGGGGGGTGTAGGGAGGACCGGGGAGCTGTTTTTT.

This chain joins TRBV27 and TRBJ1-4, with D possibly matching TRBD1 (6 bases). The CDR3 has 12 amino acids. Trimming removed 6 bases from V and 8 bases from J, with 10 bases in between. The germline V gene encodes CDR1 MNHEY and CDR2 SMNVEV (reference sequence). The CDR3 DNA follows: TGTGCCAGCAGCCCCAGGGGCGAAAAACTGTTTTTT. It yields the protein CASSPRGEKLFF.

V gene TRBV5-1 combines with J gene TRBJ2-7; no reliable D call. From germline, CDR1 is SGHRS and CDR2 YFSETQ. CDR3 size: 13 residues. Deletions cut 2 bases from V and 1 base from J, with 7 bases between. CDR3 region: CASSFVYSYEQYF. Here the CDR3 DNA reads TGCGCCAGCAGCTTTGTATATTCCTACGAGCAGTACTTC.

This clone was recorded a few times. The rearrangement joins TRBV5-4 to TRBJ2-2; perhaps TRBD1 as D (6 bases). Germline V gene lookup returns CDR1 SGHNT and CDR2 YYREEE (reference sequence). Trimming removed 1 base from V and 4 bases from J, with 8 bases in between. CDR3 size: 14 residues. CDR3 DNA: TGTGCCAGCAGCTTGCAGGGGCTCACCGGGGAGCTGTTTTTT. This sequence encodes CASSLQGLTGELFF.

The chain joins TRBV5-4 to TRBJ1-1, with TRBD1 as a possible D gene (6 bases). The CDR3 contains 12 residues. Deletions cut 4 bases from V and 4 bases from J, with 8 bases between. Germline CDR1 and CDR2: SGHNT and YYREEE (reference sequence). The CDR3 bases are TGTGCCAGCAGCATACAGGGCACTGAAGCTTTCTTT. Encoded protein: CASSIQGTEAFF.

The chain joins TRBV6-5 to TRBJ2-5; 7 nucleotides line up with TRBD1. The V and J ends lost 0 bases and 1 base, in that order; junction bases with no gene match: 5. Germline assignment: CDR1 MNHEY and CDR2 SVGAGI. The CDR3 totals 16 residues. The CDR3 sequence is CASSYSRGPFQETQYF. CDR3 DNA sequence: TGTGCCAGCAGTTACTCGAGGGGGCCATTCCAAGAGACCCAGTACTTC.

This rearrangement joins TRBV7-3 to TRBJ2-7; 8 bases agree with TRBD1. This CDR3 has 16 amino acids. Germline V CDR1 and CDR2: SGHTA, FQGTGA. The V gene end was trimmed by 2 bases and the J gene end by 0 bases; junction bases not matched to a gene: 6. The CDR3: CASSLAGTGGSYEQYF. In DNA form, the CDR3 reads TGTGCCAGCAGCTTAGCCGGGACAGGAGGCTCCTACGAGCAGTACTTC.

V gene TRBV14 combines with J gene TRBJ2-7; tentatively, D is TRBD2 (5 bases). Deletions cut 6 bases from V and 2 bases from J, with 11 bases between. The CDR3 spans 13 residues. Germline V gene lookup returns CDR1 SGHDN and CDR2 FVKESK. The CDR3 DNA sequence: TGTGCCAGCAGAAACGGGGAAGCCTACGAGCAGTACTTC. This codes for CASRNGEAYEQYF. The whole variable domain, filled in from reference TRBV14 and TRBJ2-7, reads EAGVTQFPSHSVIEKGQTVTLRCDPISGHDNLYWYRRVMGKEIKFLLHFVKESKQDESGMPNNRFLAERTGGTYSTLKVQPAELEDSGVYFCASRNGEAYEQYFGPGTRLTVT.

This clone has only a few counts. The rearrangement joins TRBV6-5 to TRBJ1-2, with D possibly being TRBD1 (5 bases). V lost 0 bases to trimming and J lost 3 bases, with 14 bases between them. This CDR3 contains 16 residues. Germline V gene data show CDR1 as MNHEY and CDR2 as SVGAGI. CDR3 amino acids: CASSYSYRLFDYGYTF. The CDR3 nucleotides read TGTGCCAGCAGTTACTCATACAGGCTCTTCGACTATGGCTACACCTTC.

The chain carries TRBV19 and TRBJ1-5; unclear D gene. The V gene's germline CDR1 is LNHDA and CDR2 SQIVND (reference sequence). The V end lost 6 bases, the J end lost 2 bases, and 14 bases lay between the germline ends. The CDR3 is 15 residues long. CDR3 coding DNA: TGTGCCAGTAGCCGCGGGTCGGTTGGCAATCAGCCCCAGCATTTT. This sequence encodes CASSRGSVGNQPQHF.

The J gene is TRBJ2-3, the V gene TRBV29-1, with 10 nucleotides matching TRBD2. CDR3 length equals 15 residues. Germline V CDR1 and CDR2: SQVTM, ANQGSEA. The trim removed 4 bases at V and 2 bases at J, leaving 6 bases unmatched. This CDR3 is CSVALAGGLTDTQYF. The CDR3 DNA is TGCAGCGTTGCGTTAGCGGGGGGCCTCACAGATACGCAGTATTTT.

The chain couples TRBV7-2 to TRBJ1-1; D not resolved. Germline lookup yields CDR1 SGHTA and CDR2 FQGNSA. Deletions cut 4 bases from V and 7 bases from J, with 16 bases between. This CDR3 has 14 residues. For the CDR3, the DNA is TGTGCCAGCAGCTCCAGTAGCGTGTTTGGTGAAGCTTTCTTT. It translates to CASSSSSVFGEAFF.

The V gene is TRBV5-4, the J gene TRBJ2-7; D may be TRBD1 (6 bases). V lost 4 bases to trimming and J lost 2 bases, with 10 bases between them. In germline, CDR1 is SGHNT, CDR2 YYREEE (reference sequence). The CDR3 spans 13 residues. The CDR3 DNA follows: TGTGCCAGCAGCCAGGGACAAGCCTACGAGCAGTACTTC. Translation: CASSQGQAYEQYF.

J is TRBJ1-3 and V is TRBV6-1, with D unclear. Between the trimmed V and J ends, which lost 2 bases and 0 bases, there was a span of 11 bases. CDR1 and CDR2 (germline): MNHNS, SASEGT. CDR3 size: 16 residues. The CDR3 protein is CASSEMYGGSGNTIYF. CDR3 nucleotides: TGTGCCAGCAGTGAAATGTACGGAGGCTCTGGAAACACCATATATTTT.

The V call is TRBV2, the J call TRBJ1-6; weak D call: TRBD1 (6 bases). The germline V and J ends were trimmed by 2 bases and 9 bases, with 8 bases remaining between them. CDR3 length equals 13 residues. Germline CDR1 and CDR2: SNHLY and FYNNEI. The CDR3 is CASSEKGGSPLHF. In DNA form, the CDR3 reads TGTGCCAGCAGTGAAAAAGGGGGTTCACCCCTCCACTTT. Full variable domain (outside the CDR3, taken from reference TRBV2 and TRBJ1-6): EPEVTQTPSHQVTQMGQEVILRCVPISNHLYFYWYRQILGQKVEFLVSFYNNEISEKSEIFDDQFSVERPDGSNFTLKIRSTKLEDSAMYFCASSEKGGSPLHFGNGTRLTVT.

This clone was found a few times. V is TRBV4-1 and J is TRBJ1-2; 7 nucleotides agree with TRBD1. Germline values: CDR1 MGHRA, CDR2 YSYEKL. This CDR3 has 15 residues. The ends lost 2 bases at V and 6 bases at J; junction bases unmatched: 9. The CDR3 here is CASSQPGQLENGYTF. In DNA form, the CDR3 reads TGCGCCAGCAGCCAACCGGGACAGCTTGAAAATGGCTACACCTTC.

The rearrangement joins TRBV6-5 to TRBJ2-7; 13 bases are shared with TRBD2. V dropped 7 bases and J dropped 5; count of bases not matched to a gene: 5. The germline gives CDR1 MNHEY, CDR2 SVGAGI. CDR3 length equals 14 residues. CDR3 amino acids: CASKGGLAGDEQYF. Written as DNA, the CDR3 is TGTGCCAGCAAAGGAGGACTAGCGGGGGACGAGCAGTACTTC.

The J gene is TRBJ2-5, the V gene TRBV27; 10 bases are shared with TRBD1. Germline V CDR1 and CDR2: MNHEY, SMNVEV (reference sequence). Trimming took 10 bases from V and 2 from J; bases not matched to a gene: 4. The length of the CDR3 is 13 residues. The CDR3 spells CATRQGAQETQYF. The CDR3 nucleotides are TGTGCCACCCGACAGGGGGCACAAGAGACCCAGTACTTC.

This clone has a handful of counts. CDR3 in DNA: TGTGCCAGCAGACTTGGACAGTTTTCACCCCTCCACTTT. Translating gives CASRLGQFSPLHF. The rearrangement uses TRBV6-5 and TRBJ1-6, with D possibly being TRBD1 (6 bases). V lost 6 bases and J 9 bases, leaving 12 bases between the germline ends. The CDR3 extends over 13 amino acids. Germline CDR1 and CDR2: MNHEY and SVGAGI.

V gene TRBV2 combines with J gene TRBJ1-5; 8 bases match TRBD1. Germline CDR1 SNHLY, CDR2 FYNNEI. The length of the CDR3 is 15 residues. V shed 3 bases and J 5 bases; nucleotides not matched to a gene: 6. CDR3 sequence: CASSDGQGRDQPQHF. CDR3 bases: TGTGCCAGCAGTGATGGACAGGGCCGGGATCAGCCCCAGCATTTT.

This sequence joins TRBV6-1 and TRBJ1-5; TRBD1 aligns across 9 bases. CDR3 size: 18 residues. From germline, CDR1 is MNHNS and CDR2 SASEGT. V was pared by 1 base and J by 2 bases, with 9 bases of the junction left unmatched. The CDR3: CASSEEGQGFWGNQPQHF. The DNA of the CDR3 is TGTGCCAGCAGTGAAGAGGGACAGGGCTTCTGGGGCAATCAGCCCCAGCATTTT.